This T cell receptor (beta chain) was observed in a study of CD8 T cells in ankylosing spondylitis. General study results and limits: In ankylosing spondylitis blood, a motif of seven to nine highly homologous TCR beta variants appeared characteristic.

MiXCR was run by TCRdb on the 5' RACE reads, yielding one entry per CDR3 protein. The table has 250,000 or so distinct CDR3 sequences, 15% to 20% seen once. Germline V lookup: CDR1 DFQATT, CDR2 SNEGSKA (reference sequence). V dropped 5 bases and J dropped 7 bases, with 21 bases sitting between them. CDR3 length: 15 residues. With regard to this clonotype: The antigen is unknown.

The rearrangement uses TRBV20-1 and TRBJ2-1; a weak D match, TRBD2 (5 bases). This clonotype was obtained from a male donor with ankylosing spondylitis or in good health (not recorded which). The specimen was blood, either unsorted or a sorted T cell fraction (not recorded which). CDR3 amino acids: CSAVPSGPFTNEQFF. CDR3 nucleotides: TGCAGTGCTGTACCCAGCGGCCCATTTACAAATGAGCAGTTCTTC.